These T cell receptor beta chains were read from a single sample in a study of T cell changes during pregnancy in multiple sclerosis. The assay was immunoSEQ multiplex PCR, and TCRdb's table has in-frame clones only and misses some. The sample lists around 84,000 clones, 94% occurring once. This specimen consisted of peripheral blood, obtained in the second trimester of pregnancy. These receptors came from a female donor in good health, enrolled as a control in a pregnancy study. The CDR3 runs from the conserved cysteine through the conserved F or W. The order of the fields is V gene, CDR3 protein.

TRBV27 CASSWGGGTDTQYF
TRBV28 CASSFPGDSYNEQFF
TRBV29-1 CSVEVETVNTEAFF
TRBV4-1 CASSQSGSNSYEQYF
TRBV28 CASSLYVRGRRSTIYF
TRBV5-8 CASSLDEGSGETQYF
TRBV18 CASSLREGDTQYF
TRBV6-1 CASMRGSYSNQPQHF
TRBV25-1 CASSDPRTGGDTIYF
TRBV9 CASSVAGSGAYNEQFF
TRBV18 CASRTGTGEVATQYF
TRBV7-2 CASSLTGRSYEQYF
TRBV5-4 CASRANERDTQYF
TRBV5-4 CASSPVRQGAFEAFF